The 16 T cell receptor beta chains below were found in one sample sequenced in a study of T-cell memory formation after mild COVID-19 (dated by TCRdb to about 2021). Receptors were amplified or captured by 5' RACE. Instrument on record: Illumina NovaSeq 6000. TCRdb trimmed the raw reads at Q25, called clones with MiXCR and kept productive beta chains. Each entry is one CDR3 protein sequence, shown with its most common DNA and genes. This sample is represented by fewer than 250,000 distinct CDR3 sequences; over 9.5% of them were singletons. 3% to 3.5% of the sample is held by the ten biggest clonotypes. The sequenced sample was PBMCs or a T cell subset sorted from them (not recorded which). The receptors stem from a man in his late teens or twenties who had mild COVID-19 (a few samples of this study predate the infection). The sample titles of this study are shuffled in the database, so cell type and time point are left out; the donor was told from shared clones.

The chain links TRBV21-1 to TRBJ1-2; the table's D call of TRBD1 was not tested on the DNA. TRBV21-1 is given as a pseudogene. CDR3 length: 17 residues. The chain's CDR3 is CASPEDPEDRANYGYTF. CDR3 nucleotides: TGTGCCAGCCCCGAAGACCCGGAGGACAGGGCTAACTATGGCTACACCTTC.

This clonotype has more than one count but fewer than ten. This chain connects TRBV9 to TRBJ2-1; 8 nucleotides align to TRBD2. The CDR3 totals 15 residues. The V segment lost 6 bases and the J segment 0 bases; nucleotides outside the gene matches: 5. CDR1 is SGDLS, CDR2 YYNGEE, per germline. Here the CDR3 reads CASTISGDSYNEQFF. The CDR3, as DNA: TGTGCCAGCACCATTAGCGGGGACTCCTACAATGAGCAGTTCTTC.

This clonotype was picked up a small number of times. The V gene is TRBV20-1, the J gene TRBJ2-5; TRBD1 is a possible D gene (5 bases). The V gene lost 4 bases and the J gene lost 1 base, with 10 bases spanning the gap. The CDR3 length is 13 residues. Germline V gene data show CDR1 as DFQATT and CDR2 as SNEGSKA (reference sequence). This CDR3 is CSANWGLQETQYF. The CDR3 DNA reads TGCAGTGCTAATTGGGGCCTCCAAGAGACCCAGTACTTC.

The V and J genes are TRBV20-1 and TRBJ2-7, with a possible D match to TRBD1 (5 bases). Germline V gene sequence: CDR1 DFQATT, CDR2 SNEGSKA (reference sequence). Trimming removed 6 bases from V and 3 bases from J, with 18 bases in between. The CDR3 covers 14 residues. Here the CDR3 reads CSARPPRQYYEQYV. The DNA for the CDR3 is TGCAGTGCCCGACCCCCCCGACAGTACTACGAGCAGTACGTC.

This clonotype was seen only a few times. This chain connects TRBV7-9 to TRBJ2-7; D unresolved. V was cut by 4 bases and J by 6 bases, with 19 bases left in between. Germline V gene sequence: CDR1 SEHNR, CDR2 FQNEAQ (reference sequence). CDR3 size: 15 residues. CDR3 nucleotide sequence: TGTGCCAGCAGCTCGGGCCCTCCAACGCCCCCCGAGCAGTACTTC. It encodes CASSSGPPTPPEQYF.

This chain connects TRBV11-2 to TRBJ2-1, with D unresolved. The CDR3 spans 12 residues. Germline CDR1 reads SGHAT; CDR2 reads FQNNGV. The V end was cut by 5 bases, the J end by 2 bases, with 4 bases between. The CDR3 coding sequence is TGTGCCAGCAGCATAGCCTACAATGAGCAGTTCTTC. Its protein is CASSIAYNEQFF.

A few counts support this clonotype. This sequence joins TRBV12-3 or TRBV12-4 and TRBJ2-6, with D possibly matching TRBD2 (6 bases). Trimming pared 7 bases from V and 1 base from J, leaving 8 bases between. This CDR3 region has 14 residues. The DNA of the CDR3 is TGTGCCAGCACCGCGGGGTCTGGGGCCAACGTCCTGACTTTC. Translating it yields CASTAGSGANVLTF.

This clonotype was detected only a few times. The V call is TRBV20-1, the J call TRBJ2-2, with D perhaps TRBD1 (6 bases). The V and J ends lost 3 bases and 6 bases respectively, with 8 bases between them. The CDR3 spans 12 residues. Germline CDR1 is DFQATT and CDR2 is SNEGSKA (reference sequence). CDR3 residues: CSASSGAGELFF. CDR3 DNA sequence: TGCAGTGCTAGTTCAGGGGCCGGGGAGCTGTTTTTT.

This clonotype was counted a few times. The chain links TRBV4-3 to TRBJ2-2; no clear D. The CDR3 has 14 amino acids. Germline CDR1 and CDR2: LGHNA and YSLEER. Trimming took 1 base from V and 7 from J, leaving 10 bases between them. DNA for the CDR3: TGCGCCAGCAGCCAAGCGGAGAGGTACGGGGAGCTGTTTTTT. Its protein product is CASSQAERYGELFF.

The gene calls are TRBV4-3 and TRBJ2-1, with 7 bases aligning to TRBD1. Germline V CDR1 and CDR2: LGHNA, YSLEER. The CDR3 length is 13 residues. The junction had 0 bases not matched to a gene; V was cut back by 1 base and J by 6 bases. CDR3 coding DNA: TGCGCCAGCAGCCAAGGGACAGGCAATGAGCAGTTCTTC. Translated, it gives CASSQGTGNEQFF.

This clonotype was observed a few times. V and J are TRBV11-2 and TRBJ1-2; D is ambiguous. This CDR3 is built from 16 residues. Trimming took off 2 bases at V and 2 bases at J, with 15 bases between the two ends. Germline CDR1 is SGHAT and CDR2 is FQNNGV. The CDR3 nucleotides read TGTGCCAGCAGCTTATTTAGGGCAACTGTCAACTATGGCTACACCTTC. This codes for CASSLFRATVNYGYTF.

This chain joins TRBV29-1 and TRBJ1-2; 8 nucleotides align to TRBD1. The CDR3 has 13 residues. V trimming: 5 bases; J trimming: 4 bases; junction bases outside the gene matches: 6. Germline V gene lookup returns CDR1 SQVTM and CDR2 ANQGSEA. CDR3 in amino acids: CSVRDRITYGYTF. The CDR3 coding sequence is TGCAGCGTTAGGGACAGGATCACCTATGGCTACACCTTC.

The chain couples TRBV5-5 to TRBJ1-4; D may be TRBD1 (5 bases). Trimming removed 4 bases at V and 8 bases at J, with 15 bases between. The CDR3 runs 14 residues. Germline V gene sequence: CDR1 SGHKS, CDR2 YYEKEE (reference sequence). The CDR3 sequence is CASSKMGGIEKLFF. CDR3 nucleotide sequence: TGTGCCAGCAGCAAGATGGGGGGGATCGAAAAACTGTTTTTT. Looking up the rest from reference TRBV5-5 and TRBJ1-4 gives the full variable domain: DAGVTQSPTHLIKTRGQQVTLRCSPISGHKSVSWYQQVLGQGPQFIFQYYEKEERGRGNFPDRFSARQFPNYSSELNVNALLLGDSALYLCASSKMGGIEKLFFGSGTQLSVL.

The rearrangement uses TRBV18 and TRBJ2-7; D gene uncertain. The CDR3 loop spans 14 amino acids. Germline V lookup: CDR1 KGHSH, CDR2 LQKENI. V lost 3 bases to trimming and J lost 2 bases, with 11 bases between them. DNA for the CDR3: TGTGCCAGCTCACCCTTTTTTCAAACCTACGAGCAGTACTTC. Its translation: CASSPFFQTYEQYF.

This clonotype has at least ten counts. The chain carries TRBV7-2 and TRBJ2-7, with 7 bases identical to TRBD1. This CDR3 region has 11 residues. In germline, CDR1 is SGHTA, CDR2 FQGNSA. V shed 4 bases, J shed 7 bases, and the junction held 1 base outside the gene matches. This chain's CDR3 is CASSSGQEQYF. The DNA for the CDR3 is TGTGCCAGCAGCTCGGGACAGGAGCAGTACTTC.

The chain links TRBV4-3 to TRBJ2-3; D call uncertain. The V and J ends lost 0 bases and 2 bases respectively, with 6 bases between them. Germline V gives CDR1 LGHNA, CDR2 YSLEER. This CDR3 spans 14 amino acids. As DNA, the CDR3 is TGCGCCAGCAGCCAAGACCACGTCACAGATACGCAGTATTTT. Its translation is CASSQDHVTDTQYF.